A single sample is the source of the 31 T cell receptor beta chains below, sequenced in a study of T cells in localized non-small cell lung cancer. The repertoire was sequenced with immunoSEQ multiplex PCR; TCRdb's copy has only in-frame clones and lacks some. There are 40,000 to 55,000 clones in the sample; 80% to 85% occur only once, and roughly 17% lies in the top ten. Sequencing was performed on peripheral blood mononuclear cells, taken before any cancer treatment. The receptors come from a man between 35 and 75 years old with stage III lung adenocarcinoma.

This clone was counted only a few times. V usage is TRBV19 and J usage is TRBJ1-1; D is uncertain. Germline lookup yields CDR1 LNHDA and CDR2 SQIVND (reference sequence). The CDR3 is 14 residues long. Trimming shortened V by 3 bases and J by 3 bases, and 11 bases separated the two germline ends. CDR3 loop: CASSMTAGYTEAFF. CDR3 DNA sequence: TGTGCCAGTAGTATGACGGCGGGCTACACTGAAGCTTTCTTT.

This clone has only one observation. The chain recombines TRBV29-1 with TRBJ2-2; possible D gene TRBD2, 6 bases. Trimming removed 3 bases at V and 2 bases at J, with 13 bases between. CDR1 is SQVTM and CDR2 is ANQGSEA in the germline V gene. CDR3 length: 15 amino acids. The CDR3 loop is CSVELGGLNTGELFF. The CDR3 DNA reads as TGCAGCGTTGAGTTGGGGGGACTTAACACCGGGGAGCTGTTTTTT.

The rearrangement uses TRBV5-6 and TRBJ2-5; no definite D call. The CDR3 has 12 amino acids. With 4 bases removed from V and 9 bases from J, the gap between germline ends came to 13 bases. Germline CDR1 reads SGHDT; CDR2 reads YYEEEE. CDR3 in amino acids: CASSLYSGPQYF. Written as DNA, the CDR3 is TGTGCCAGCAGCCTATACAGTGGGCCCCAGTACTTC.

The chain uses TRBV19 and TRBJ2-7; TRBD2 might be the D (5 bases). Deletions cut 1 base from V and 1 base from J, with 14 bases between. The CDR3 covers 16 residues. Germline values: CDR1 LNHDA, CDR2 SQIVND (reference sequence). DNA for the CDR3: TGTGCCAGTAGTATAGGGAGGAGCGCAGGATCCTACGAGCAGTACTTC. This translates into CASSIGRSAGSYEQYF. The variable domain in full, completed from reference TRBV19 and TRBJ2-7, reads DGGITQSPKYLFRKEGQNVTLSCEQNLNHDAMYWYRQDPGQGLRLIYYSQIVNDFQKGDIAEGYSVSREKKESFPLTVTSAQKNPTAFYLCASSIGRSAGSYEQYFGPGTRLTVT.

This clone was seen once. The rearrangement links TRBV6-6 to TRBJ1-2; the D gene is possibly TRBD1 (5 bases). Germline V gene lookup returns CDR1 MNHNY and CDR2 SVGAGI (reference sequence). This CDR3 is built from 14 residues. V was clipped by 2 bases and J by 4 bases, with 11 bases between them. As DNA, the CDR3 is TGTGCCAGCAGTTACGTGGGGGGAACCTATGGCTACACCTTC. Protein: CASSYVGGTYGYTF.

In regard to this clone: A much more abundant neighbour one base away suggests this may be a read error. Other DNA sequences within the sample encode an identical CDR3. The V and J genes are TRBV7-7 and TRBJ2-5; TRBD1 agrees at 9 bases. This CDR3 has 15 amino acids. The germline V gene encodes CDR1 SSHAT and CDR2 FNYEAQ (reference sequence). CDR3 sequence (DNA): TGTGCCAGCAGCCCCGGGACAGGGCCACAAGAGACCCAATACTTC. This translates into CASSPGTGPQETQYF. Complete variable domain (other parts from reference TRBV7-7 and TRBJ2-5): GAGVSQSPRYKVTKRGQDVTLRCDPISSHATLYWYQQALGQGPEFLTYFNYEAQPDKSGLPSDRFSAERPEGSISTLTIQRTEQRDSAMYRCASSPGTGPQETQYFGPGTRLLVL.

V and J are TRBV19 and TRBJ1-3; D unresolved. This CDR3 comprises 13 residues. CDR1 and CDR2 (germline): LNHDA, SQIVND (reference sequence). Between the trimmed V and J ends, which lost 6 bases and 3 bases, there was a span of 9 bases. The CDR3 DNA reads as TGTGCCAGTAGCATGGGGAGTGGAAACACCATATATTTT. Its translation is CASSMGSGNTIYF.

The chain links TRBV4-1 to TRBJ2-7, with a tentative D call TRBD2 (6 bases). Germline V gene sequence: CDR1 MGHRA, CDR2 YSYEKL. The CDR3 sequence is 17 residues long. Trimming left V 1 base short and J 6 bases short, with 22 bases between. The CDR3 nucleotides are TGCGCCAGCAGCCAAGCGGCCGGAGGGAGATCCTACGGCGAGCAGTACTTC. It codes for CASSQAAGGRSYGEQYF.

The chain combines TRBV15 with TRBJ2-7; D may be TRBD1 or TRBD2 (5 bases each). The CDR3 covers 14 residues. In germline, CDR1 is LNHNV, CDR2 YYDKDF (reference sequence). V was shortened by 9 bases and J by 0 bases, with 15 bases between the two germline ends. The CDR3 protein is CATGYRRSSYEQYF. For the CDR3, the DNA is TGTGCCACGGGGTACAGGAGGAGCTCCTACGAGCAGTACTTC.

V gene TRBV2 combines with J gene TRBJ1-1, with a weak D call TRBD1 (6 bases). V lost 6 bases and J 1 base, leaving 12 bases between the germline ends. From germline, CDR1 is SNHLY and CDR2 FYNNEI. This CDR3 has 14 amino acids. For the CDR3, the DNA is TGTGCCAGCAGGGCGGACAGATCGAACACTGAAGCTTTCTTT. Protein product: CASRADRSNTEAFF.

The genes are TRBV30 and TRBJ2-1; D might be TRBD1 (6 bases). CDR3 size: 15 residues. V lost 0 bases to trimming and J lost 2 bases, with 11 bases between them. Germline CDR1 GTSNPN, CDR2 SVGIG (reference sequence). In nucleotides, the CDR3 is TGTGCCTGGAGTGTACTGGCAGGGGCCTACAATGAGCAGTTCTTC. Translating gives CAWSVLAGAYNEQFF.

The V gene is TRBV10-3, the J gene TRBJ2-2, with D tentatively TRBD2 (6 bases). The germline V and J ends were trimmed by 6 bases and 0 bases, with 11 bases remaining between them. The CDR3 is 15 amino acids. Germline CDR1 and CDR2: ENHRY and SYGVKD. Here the CDR3 DNA reads TGTGCCATCAGGCCCGGGGGAGCGAACACCGGGGAGCTGTTTTTT. Its translation: CAIRPGGANTGELFF.

This sequence joins TRBV6-1 and TRBJ2-7; D ambiguous. The CDR3 length is 14 residues. CDR1 and CDR2 from the germline V gene are MNHNS and SASEGT. V was trimmed by 2 bases and J by 2 bases, leaving 10 bases between them. DNA for the CDR3: TGTGCCAGCAGTGAAATTCAGGTAACCTACGAGCAGTACTTC. The encoded protein is CASSEIQVTYEQYF.

The chain has TRBV28 and TRBJ1-1; D gene uncertain. CDR1 MDHEN and CDR2 SYDVKM come from the germline V gene. The CDR3 length is 14 residues. Trimming stripped 1 base from V and 1 base from J, with 7 bases between. DNA of the CDR3: TGTGCCAGCAGTTTATCCGCCAGGAACACTGAAGCTTTCTTT. It is translated as CASSLSARNTEAFF.

This clone was found once. V is TRBV11-3 and J is TRBJ2-1; TRBD2 matches at 11 bases. The ends lost 1 base at V and 8 bases at J; junction bases unmatched: 4. The CDR3 spans 15 residues. Germline loops: CDR1 SGHNT, CDR2 YENEEA. The CDR3 DNA reads as TGTGCCAGCAGCTTAGTAGCGGGGGGGCTAGATGAGCAGTTCTTC. Translation: CASSLVAGGLDEQFF.

This chain connects TRBV19 to TRBJ1-1; D unresolved. This CDR3 spans 14 amino acids. Trimming left V 0 bases short and J 4 bases short, with 9 bases between. Germline V gene sequence: CDR1 LNHDA, CDR2 SQIVND (reference sequence). CDR3: CASSIDQDVTEAFF. CDR3 DNA sequence: TGTGCCAGTAGTATAGACCAGGACGTCACTGAAGCTTTCTTT.

This chain links TRBV9 with TRBJ2-5; the match to TRBD1 covers 7 bases. V was pared by 2 bases and J by 4 bases, with 8 bases of the junction left unmatched. There are 15 residues in the CDR3. Germline values: CDR1 SGDLS, CDR2 YYNGEE. The CDR3 bases are TGTGCCAGCAGCGTTACAGGGGTGGCTCGAGAGACCCAGTACTTC. Translated, it gives CASSVTGVARETQYF.

V usage is TRBV11-2 and J usage is TRBJ2-1; TRBD1 agrees at 8 bases. This CDR3 region has 18 residues. Germline trimming cut 3 bases from V and 9 bases from J; bases unmatched to any gene: 19. Germline lookup yields CDR1 SGHAT and CDR2 FQNNGV. CDR3 loop: CASSFRGTPITGGGEQFF. DNA for the CDR3: TGTGCCAGCAGCTTTAGAGGGACCCCTATAACAGGGGGAGGTGAGCAGTTCTTC. Variable domain in full (rest from reference TRBV11-2 and TRBJ2-1): EAGVAQSPRYKIIEKRQSVAFWCNPISGHATLYWYQQILGQGPKLLIQFQNNGVVDDSQLPKDRFSAERLKGVDSTLKIQPAKLEDSAVYLCASSFRGTPITGGGEQFFGPGTRLTVL.

The V and J genes are TRBV11-2 and TRBJ2-2; no firm D call. The CDR3 has 15 amino acids. V shed 1 base and J shed 3 bases, with 9 bases lying between them. Per the germline V gene, CDR1 is SGHAT and CDR2 is FQNNGV. The CDR3 nucleotides read TGTGCCAGCAGCTTAGGATCGGGCCACACCGGGGAGCTGTTTTTT. Amino acids: CASSLGSGHTGELFF.

The rearrangement uses TRBV5-1 and TRBJ1-3, with D unresolved. V gave up 2 bases and J gave up 2 bases, with 8 bases separating them. Germline loops: CDR1 SGHRS, CDR2 YFSETQ. This CDR3 is built from 14 residues. CDR3 protein: CASSFGGPGNTIYF. CDR3 nucleotide sequence: TGCGCCAGCAGCTTTGGAGGGCCTGGAAACACCATATATTTT.

This chain uses TRBV6-6 with TRBJ1-1; possible D gene TRBD1, 5 bases. The CDR3 is made up of 14 amino acids. V dropped 3 bases and J dropped 3 bases, with 11 bases sitting between them. Germline loops: CDR1 MNHNY, CDR2 SVGAGI (reference sequence). CDR3 sequence reads: CASSYQGRDTEAFF. Written as DNA, the CDR3 is TGTGCCAGCAGTTATCAGGGAAGGGACACTGAAGCTTTCTTT.

The rearrangement joins TRBV18 to TRBJ2-7, with TRBD1 identical over 9 bases. J was trimmed by 2 bases and V by 3 bases; bases with no gene match: 2. Germline loops: CDR1 KGHSH, CDR2 LQKENI. CDR3 length: 14 residues. The CDR3 DNA is TGTGCCAGCTCACCCCGGGACAGGGCCTACGAGCAGTACTTC. Protein sequence: CASSPRDRAYEQYF.

The chain is built from TRBV7-2 and TRBJ2-1; the match to TRBD2 covers 10 bases. This CDR3 is built from 14 residues. Germline V CDR1 and CDR2: SGHTA, FQGNSA. Trimming took 1 base from V and 6 from J; bases not matched to a gene: 0. The CDR3 region is CASSLGTSGNEQFF. DNA of the CDR3: TGTGCCAGCAGCTTAGGGACTAGCGGCAATGAGCAGTTCTTC.

The CDR3 DNA reads as TGTGCCTGGAGAAGGACCGCGGGGGGACGTTCCTACGAGCAGTACTTC. It specifies CAWRRTAGGRSYEQYF. The genes are TRBV30 and TRBJ2-7; 8 nucleotides agree with TRBD2. J lost 1 base, V lost 3 bases, and 11 bases had no gene match. The CDR3 has 16 amino acids. Germline V gene data show CDR1 as GTSNPN and CDR2 as SVGIG (reference sequence).

The chain has TRBV7-9 and TRBJ2-1, with D tentatively TRBD2 (6 bases). Germline V gene data show CDR1 as SEHNR and CDR2 as FQNEAQ (reference sequence). Trimming took 5 bases from V and 7 from J, leaving 21 bases between them. This CDR3 has 16 residues. Here the CDR3 DNA reads TGTGCCAGCAGCCGAATGGTTGCGGGGTCGGGAAATGAGCAGTTCTTC. Its protein is CASSRMVAGSGNEQFF.

The chain joins TRBV7-2 to TRBJ2-3; D call uncertain. Per germline, CDR1 SGHTA and CDR2 FQGNSA. The CDR3 loop spans 15 amino acids. Trimming stripped 5 bases from V and 0 bases from J, with 12 bases between. CDR3 DNA: TGTGCCAGCAGCCGCAGAGTAGCTAGCACAGATACGCAGTATTTT. Protein sequence: CASSRRVASTDTQYF.

The V and J genes are TRBV18 and TRBJ2-7; 11 bases align to TRBD1. The V gene end was trimmed by 3 bases and the J gene end by 5 bases; junction bases not matched to a gene: 6. Germline CDR1 and CDR2: KGHSH and LQKENI. The length of the CDR3 is 15 residues. The CDR3 reads CASSPVGTGGDEQYF. Here the CDR3 DNA reads TGTGCCAGCTCACCCGTCGGGACAGGGGGAGACGAGCAGTACTTC.

This clone is a singleton in its sample. The V and J genes are TRBV5-6 and TRBJ1-3; no reliable D call. Germline V lookup: CDR1 SGHDT, CDR2 YYEEEE. V gave up 0 bases and J gave up 5 bases, with 9 bases separating them. This CDR3 has 14 residues. The CDR3 nucleotides read TGTGCCAGCAGCTTGGAGGATGTAAGAAACACCATATATTTT. The encoded protein is CASSLEDVRNTIYF. Full variable domain (remainder filled in from reference TRBV5-6 and TRBJ1-3): DAGVTQSPTHLIKTRGQQVTLRCSPKSGHDTVSWYQQALGQGPQFIFQYYEEEERQRGNFPDRFSGHQFPNYSSELNVNALLLGDSALYLCASSLEDVRNTIYFGEGSWLTVV.

The rearrangement uses TRBV5-4 and TRBJ1-1; 7 bases line up with TRBD1. The CDR3 sequence is 15 residues long. Looked up from germline, CDR1 is SGHNT and CDR2 is YYREEE (reference sequence). Losses at the gene ends were 1 base for V and 4 bases for J; bases not matched to a gene: 7. This chain's CDR3 is CASSLKGAWGTEAFF. For the CDR3, the DNA is TGTGCCAGCAGCTTGAAGGGGGCTTGGGGCACTGAAGCTTTCTTT. The variable domain in full, with the rest retrieved from reference TRBV5-4 and TRBJ1-1, is ETGVTQSPTHLIKTRGQQVTLRCSSQSGHNTVSWYQQALGQGPQFIFQYYREEENGRGNFPPRFSGLQFPNYSSELNVNALELDDSALYLCASSLKGAWGTEAFFGQGTRLTVV.

The genes are TRBV4-2 and TRBJ1-1, with 8 bases lining up with TRBD1. This CDR3 spans 15 amino acids. The V gene's germline CDR1 is LGHNA and CDR2 YNFKEQ. The V segment lost 5 bases and the J segment 2 bases; nucleotides outside the gene matches: 7. The CDR3 DNA reads TGTGCCAGCAGCTTGATGACAGGGGATAACACTGAAGCTTTCTTT. It yields the protein CASSLMTGDNTEAFF.

The rearrangement joins TRBV9 to TRBJ1-1; the D gene is possibly TRBD1 (6 bases). V lost 2 bases to trimming and J lost 1 base, with 12 bases between them. The CDR3 is made up of 15 amino acids. CDR1 SGDLS and CDR2 YYNGEE come from the germline V gene. This CDR3 is CASSVWGGQNTEAFF. CDR3 nucleotides: TGTGCCAGCAGCGTCTGGGGGGGGCAGAACACTGAAGCTTTCTTT.